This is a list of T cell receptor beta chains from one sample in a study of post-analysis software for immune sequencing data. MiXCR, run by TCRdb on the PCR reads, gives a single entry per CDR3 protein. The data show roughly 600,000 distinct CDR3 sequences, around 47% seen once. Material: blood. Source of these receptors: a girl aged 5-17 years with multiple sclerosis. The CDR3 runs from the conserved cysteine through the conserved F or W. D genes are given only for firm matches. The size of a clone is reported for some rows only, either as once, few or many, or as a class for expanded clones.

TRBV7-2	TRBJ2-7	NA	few	TGTGCCAGCAGCCCCCGGGGAGGACTGAACTACGAGCAGTACTTC	CASSPRGGLNYEQYF
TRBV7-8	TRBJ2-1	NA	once	TGTGCCAGCAGCTTAGGAGGGGGGGCAAGCTCCTACAATGAGCAGTTCTTC	CASSLGGGASSYNEQFF
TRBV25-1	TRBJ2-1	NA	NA	TGTGCCAGCAGTGAATTTTGGAATGAGCAGTTCTTC	CASSEFWNEQFF
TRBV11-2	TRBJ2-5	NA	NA	TGTGCCAGCAGCCCTGGACCACGACGGTACTTC	CASSPGPRRYF
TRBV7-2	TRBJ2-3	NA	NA	TGTGCCAGCAGCTTAGAAGCAGTCACAGATACGCAGTATTTT	CASSLEAVTDTQYF
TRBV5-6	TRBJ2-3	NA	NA	TGTGCCAGCAGCTTGTTAGGATATCTGCGCGTCGGGGCCCCCGATACGCAGTATTTT	CASSLLGYLRVGAPDTQYF
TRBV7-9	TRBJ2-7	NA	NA	TGTGCCAGCAGCGCGGAGCTAACCTACGAGCAGTACTTC	CASSAELTYEQYF
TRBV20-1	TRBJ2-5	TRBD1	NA	TGCAGTGCTAGAGATCTTAGGGGACAGGGGGTTGAGCAGTACTTC	CSARDLRGQGVEQYF
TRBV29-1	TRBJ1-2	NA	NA	TGCAGCGTTGATGGGTTACAGGGAGGCTATGGCTACACCTTC	CSVDGLQGGYGYTF
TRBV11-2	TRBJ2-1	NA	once	TGTGCCAGCAGCTTAATCCCGGGGGGCCTCTCCTACAATGAGCAGTTCTTC	CASSLIPGGLSYNEQFF
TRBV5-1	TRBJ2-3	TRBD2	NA	TGCGCCAGCACCATCTTGGGACTAGCGGCCAGCACAGATACGCAGTATTTT	CASTILGLAASTDTQYF
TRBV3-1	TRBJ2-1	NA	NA	TGTGCCAGCAGCAGTAGCGGTACCAATGAGCAGTTCTTC	CASSSSGTNEQFF
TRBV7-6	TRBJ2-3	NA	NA	TGTGCCAGCAGCTTGTCGGCAGTTGAGTCAGATACGCAGTATTTT	CASSLSAVESDTQYF
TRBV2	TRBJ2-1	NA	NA	TGTGCCAGCAGTGGTCAGAGCTCCTACAATGAGCAGTTCTTC	CASSGQSSYNEQFF
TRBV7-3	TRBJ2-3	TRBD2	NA	TGTGCCAGCAGCCCATCCGGGACTAGCGGGGGGGCAGATACGCAGTATTTT	CASSPSGTSGGADTQYF
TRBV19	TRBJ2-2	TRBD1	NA	TGTGCCAGTAGCCTGCAGGGGGTTAGTAGGACCGGGGAGCTGTTTTTT	CASSLQGVSRTGELFF
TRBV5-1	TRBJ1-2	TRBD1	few	TGCGCCAGCAGCTCAGGGCCTTCAGGGGGCTACGGCTACACCTTC	CASSSGPSGGYGYTF
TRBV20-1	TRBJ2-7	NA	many	TGCAGTGCTAGAGATCAAAAAAGGACGGCCACCTACGAGCAGTACTTC	CSARDQKRTATYEQYF
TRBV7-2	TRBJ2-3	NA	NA	TGTGCCAGCAGCTTAAGTCGAGCAAACACAGATACGCAGTATTTT	CASSLSRANTDTQYF
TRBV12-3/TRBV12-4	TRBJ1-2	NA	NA	TGTGCCAGCAGTTTAAACAGGCGTAGTTATGGCTACACCTTC	CASSLNRRSYGYTF
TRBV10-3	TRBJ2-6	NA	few	TGTGCCATCAGGGACACCTCTGGGGCCAACGTCCTGACTTTC	CAIRDTSGANVLTF
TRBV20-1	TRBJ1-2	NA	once	TGCAGGGGGGGCAGGGATGGCGGCTACACCTTC	CRGGRDGGYTF
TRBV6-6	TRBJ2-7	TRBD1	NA	TGTGCCAGCAGTTACTCTGGCCGGGACAGGGACTACGAGCAGTACTTC	CASSYSGRDRDYEQYF
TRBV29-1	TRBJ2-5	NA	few	TGCAGCGTCGAACCGGGACACCAAGAGACCCAGTACTTC	CSVEPGHQETQYF
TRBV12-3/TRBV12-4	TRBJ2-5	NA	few	TGTGCCAGCAGTGACAGGGAGGGAGAGACCCAGTACTTC	CASSDREGETQYF
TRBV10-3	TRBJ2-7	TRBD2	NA	TGTGCCATCTCCCCCCATCGGGACTACTACGAGCAGTACTTC	CAISPHRDYYEQYF
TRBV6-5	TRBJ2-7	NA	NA	TGTGCCAGCAGCTACGTTCGAACATCGGGCGAGCAGTACTTC	CASSYVRTSGEQYF
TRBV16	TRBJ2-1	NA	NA	TGTGCCAGCAGCCGGGGAAAGGGTAGCTCCTACAATGAGCAGTTCTTC	CASSRGKGSSYNEQFF
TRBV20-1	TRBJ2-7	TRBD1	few	TGCAGTGCTAGAGCACCAGGGACAGGGGGCTACGAGCAGTACTTC	CSARAPGTGGYEQYF
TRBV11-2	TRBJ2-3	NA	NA	TGTGCCAGCAGCCCCCCGGAGACACCGGCAGATACGCAGTATTTT	CASSPPETPADTQYF
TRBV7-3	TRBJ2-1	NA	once	TGTGCCAGCAGCTCCGAAGGAGGGGTCTCCTACAATGAGCAGTTCTTC	CASSSEGGVSYNEQFF
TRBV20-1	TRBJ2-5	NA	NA	TGCAGTGCTAAGGGCTCCGAGGGAGAGACCCAGTACTTC	CSAKGSEGETQYF
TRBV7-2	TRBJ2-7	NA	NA	TGTGCCAGCAGCTTAGCTACATCTTTAACGCGACAGTACTTC	CASSLATSLTRQYF
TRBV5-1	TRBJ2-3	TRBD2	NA	TGTGCCAGCAGCTCGGGACTAGCGGGAGATACGCAGTATTTT	CASSSGLAGDTQYF
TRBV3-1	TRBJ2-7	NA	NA	TGTGCCAGCCGGGGCAGGGGGGCCGCCGAGCAGTACTTC	CASRGRGAAEQYF
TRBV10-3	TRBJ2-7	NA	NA	TGTGCCATCAGTGAGTCATCGGGGGTTGGCGAGCAGTACTTC	CAISESSGVGEQYF
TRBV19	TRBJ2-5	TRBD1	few	TGTGCCAGTAGTCCCGGGACAGGGGGTAACCAAGAGACCCAGTACTTC	CASSPGTGGNQETQYF
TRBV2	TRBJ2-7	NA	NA	TGTGCCAGCATAGGGCTAGCTCATGAGCAGTACTTC	CASIGLAHEQYF
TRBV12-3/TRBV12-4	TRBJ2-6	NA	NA	TGTGCCAGCAGTCGCTCGGAGGGCCTCTCCGCTGGGGCCAACGTCCTGACTTTC	CASSRSEGLSAGANVLTF
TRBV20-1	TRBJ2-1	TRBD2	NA	TGCAGTGCTCCCCCGTGGAGCGGGAGTGGTGAGCAGTTCTTC	CSAPPWSGSGEQFF
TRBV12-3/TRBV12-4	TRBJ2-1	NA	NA	TGTGCCAGCAGTTTACTAACAGGGTGGACCTACAATGAGCAGTTCTTC	CASSLLTGWTYNEQFF
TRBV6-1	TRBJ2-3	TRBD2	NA	TGTGCCAGCAGTGATTCTAGCGGAGCGTTTACGCAGTATTTT	CASSDSSGAFTQYF
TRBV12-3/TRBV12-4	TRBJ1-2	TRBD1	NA	TGTGCCAGCAGTTTAGCGCCCAGGGGGTCCTATGGCTACACCTTC	CASSLAPRGSYGYTF